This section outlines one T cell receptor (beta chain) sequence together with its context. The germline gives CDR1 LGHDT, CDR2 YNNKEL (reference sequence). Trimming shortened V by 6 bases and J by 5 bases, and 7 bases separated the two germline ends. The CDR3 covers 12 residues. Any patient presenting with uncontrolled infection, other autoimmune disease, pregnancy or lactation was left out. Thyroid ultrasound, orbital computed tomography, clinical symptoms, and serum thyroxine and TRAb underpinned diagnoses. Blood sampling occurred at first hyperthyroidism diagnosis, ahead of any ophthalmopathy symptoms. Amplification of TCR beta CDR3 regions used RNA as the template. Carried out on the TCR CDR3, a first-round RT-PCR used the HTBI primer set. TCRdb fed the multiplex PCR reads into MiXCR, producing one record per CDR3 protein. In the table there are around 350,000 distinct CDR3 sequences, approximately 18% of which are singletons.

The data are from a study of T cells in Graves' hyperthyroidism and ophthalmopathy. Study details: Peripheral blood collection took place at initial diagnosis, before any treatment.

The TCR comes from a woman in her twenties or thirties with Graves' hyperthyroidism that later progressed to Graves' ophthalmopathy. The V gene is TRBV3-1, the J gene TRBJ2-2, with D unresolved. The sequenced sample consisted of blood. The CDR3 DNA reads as TGTGCCAGCAGATCACGAACCGGGGAGCTGTTTTTT. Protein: CASRSRTGELFF.